This TCR beta chain was found in a study of response to subunit inactivated influenza vaccine. Study results and limitations: Few new T cells, the authors suggested, are recruited by each seasonal influenza vaccination.

This clonotype was detected once. Its antigen is undetermined. This CDR3 contains 13 residues. In germline, CDR1 is SGHVS, CDR2 FQNEAQ. Trimming left V 0 bases short and J 7 bases short, with 6 bases between. TCRdb used MiXCR to reprocess the RT-PCR reads, holding one entry per CDR3 protein. The data hold about half a million distinct CDR3 sequences, with under 9% observed a single time. V gene TRBV7-8 combines with J gene TRBJ2-2; no reliable D call. The sequence came from a man aged 45 to 75 who received an inactivated influenza vaccine. The specimen was PBMCs from blood, collected about 24 months after vaccination. The CDR3 region is CASSLALVGELFF. The CDR3 nucleotides read TGTGCCAGCAGCTTAGCGCTGGTCGGGGAGCTGTTTTTT.